The present entry profiles one T cell receptor (beta chain) with its context. Its antigen is undetermined. The trim removed 5 bases at V and 5 bases at J, leaving 8 bases unmatched. The CDR3 sequence is 14 residues long. CDR1 and CDR2 from the germline V gene are SGHTA and FQGNSA. The data derive from a study of T cell responses to AZD1222 COVID-19 vaccine. Study overall: Analysis merged second doses at about 4 or about 12 weeks. Notes on the study in general: Donors were chiefly white British, with a greater number of females, and clonal diversity was perhaps underestimated. Nearly half of spike-specific TCRs reportedly go after variant regions that carry no mutations.

The method was immunoSEQ multiplex PCR; TCRdb's version includes in-frame clones alone and lacks a portion of them. The data show tens of thousands of clones, nearly 85% seen once. The sample consisted of peripheral blood, taken on day 0 of AZD1222 vaccination. This rearrangement joins TRBV7-2 to TRBJ2-7, with 8 positions matching TRBD2. This TCR was sampled from an adult in good health. CDR3 loop: CASSPGLESNEQYF. CDR3 in DNA: TGTGCCAGCAGCCCGGGACTAGAGTCGAACGAGCAGTACTTC.